The text below deals with one TCR beta chain. Its antigen is unidentified. Germline CDR1 and CDR2: SGHTA and FQGNSA. The CDR3 contains 12 residues. V lost 1 base, J lost 12 bases, and 3 bases stayed unmatched. The data derive from a study of blood T cells in healthy people across ages. Study-level findings and limits: Naive CD4+ cell counts and diversity both ran higher in long-lived than in aged donors.

Sample-barcoded 5' priming and a J-beta primer mix drove a second PCR of roughly 6 to 12 cycles. Every cDNA was tagged by a template-switch adaptor with 12 random nucleotides. Each CDR3 protein is one row after TCRdb ran MiXCR on the 5' RACE reads. The sample yields more than 700,000 distinct CDR3 sequences, 35% to 50% seen once. The rearrangement joins TRBV7-2 to TRBJ2-7; TRBD1 matches 10 bases. Sample: blood. The clonotype comes from a man aged 80 or over in good health. CDR3 in amino acids: CASSLGQGALYF. The CDR3, as DNA: TGTGCCAGCAGCTTAGGACAGGGGGCCTTGTACTTC.